The entry below describes one T cell receptor beta chain. Germline CDR1 and CDR2: SGHRS and YFSETQ. The CDR3 spans 14 residues. Deletions cut 4 bases from V and 11 bases from J, with 21 bases between. Libraries were prepared by immunoSEQ multiplex PCR; TCRdb keeps only in-frame clonotypes and omits some of them. This table holds about 19,000 clones, around 78% found once. The study sampled blood at baseline, cycle 4 day 1, and cycle 7 day 1. The data were taken from a study of OX40 agonist ivuxolimab in advanced cancers. This specimen was CD4+ or CD8+ T cells sorted from blood, taken in a trial of the OX40 agonist ivuxolimab. The chain is built from TRBV5-1 and TRBJ1-1; D gene uncertain. The TCR sequence derives from an adult with an advanced solid tumor such as melanoma, head and neck, liver or kidney cancer. CDR3 bases: TGCGCCAGCAGCGCGTTAGACGGCCGGCTTTGGGCTTTCTTT. Its protein product is CASSALDGRLWAFF.